Below are 30 T cell receptor beta chains sequenced from a single sample in a study of blood T cell repertoires in COVID-19. Sequenced by immunoSEQ multiplex PCR; TCRdb stores in-frame clones only, minus some. The sample consists of some 250,000 clones, approximately 83% of them appearing once. The sequenced sample was peripheral blood. The origin of the receptors is a woman aged 30 to 39 who had recovered from COVID-19.

CDR3 nucleotide sequence: TGTGCCAGCAGGTCCGGACAGGTATCTACCGGGGAGCTGTTTTTT. Amino acid sequence: CASRSGQVSTGELFF. V is TRBV11-2 and J is TRBJ2-2; 7 bases line up with TRBD1. Germline trimming cut 6 bases from V and 5 bases from J; bases unmatched to any gene: 9. The length of the CDR3 is 15 residues. Germline V lookup: CDR1 SGHAT, CDR2 FQNNGV.

This clone occurred once. CDR3 loop: CASSLELAWNEQFF. CDR3 nucleotides: TGTGCCAGCAGCTTAGAGCTAGCGTGGAATGAGCAGTTCTTC. The chain employs TRBV7-9 and TRBJ2-1; D is perhaps TRBD2 (6 bases). CDR3 length equals 14 residues. CDR1 SEHNR and CDR2 FQNEAQ come from the germline V gene (reference sequence). Deletions cut 1 base from V and 7 bases from J, with 11 bases between.

This clone came up many times. This chain connects TRBV18 to TRBJ2-7; D not resolved. The CDR3 runs to 13 residues. Germline V gene data show CDR1 as KGHSH and CDR2 as LQKENI. Trimming removed 4 bases from V and 1 base from J, with 8 bases in between. The CDR3: CASSQLESYEQYF. The CDR3 DNA follows: TGTGCCAGCTCACAGCTCGAGTCCTACGAGCAGTACTTC.

V is TRBV10-1 and J is TRBJ2-3, with D perhaps TRBD1 (6 bases). CDR3 length: 14 residues. V lost 5 bases, J lost 0 bases, and 9 bases lay in between. Germline V lookup: CDR1 WNHNN, CDR2 SYGVQD (reference sequence). The CDR3 reads CASSLGTSTDTQYF. The DNA of the CDR3 is TGCGCCAGCAGTCTCGGGACAAGCACAGATACGCAGTATTTT.

V gene TRBV27 combines with J gene TRBJ1-3; the D gene is possibly TRBD1 (6 bases). The germline V gene has CDR1 MNHEY and CDR2 SMNVEV (reference sequence). There are 15 residues in the CDR3. V shed 2 bases and J shed 3 bases, with 11 bases lying between them. This CDR3 reads CASSLATGFGNTIYF. CDR3 DNA: TGTGCCAGCAGTTTAGCCACAGGGTTTGGAAACACCATATATTTT.

This clone was seen once. The rearrangement uses TRBV5-6 and TRBJ2-7; 15 nucleotides align to TRBD2. CDR1 and CDR2 from the germline V gene are SGHDT and YYEEEE. J gave up 12 bases and V 4 bases, and 8 bases lay outside the gene matches. This CDR3 spans 14 amino acids. CDR3 amino acids: CASSLGLAGGAVYF. The CDR3 DNA is TGTGCCAGCAGCCTGGGACTAGCGGGGGGCGCAGTGTACTTC.

The table lists this clone with a count of one. The chain is built from TRBV27 and TRBJ2-7, with a tentative D call TRBD2 (6 bases). CDR3 size: 15 residues. V was trimmed by 1 base and J by 4 bases, leaving 14 bases between them. Germline CDR1 and CDR2: MNHEY and SMNVEV (reference sequence). This CDR3 reads CASSLLGGTYYEQYF. The CDR3 DNA reads as TGTGCCAGCAGTTTATTAGGAGGGACTTATTACGAGCAGTACTTC.

V gene TRBV4-1 combines with J gene TRBJ1-1, with D perhaps matching TRBD1 (5 bases). The V gene's germline CDR1 is MGHRA and CDR2 YSYEKL. Trimming removed 6 bases at V and 3 bases at J, with 26 bases between. The CDR3 sequence is 18 residues long. The CDR3 DNA reads TGCGCCAGCAGTCTTATTCTTAAGAGGGTCGGGGGGGACACTGAAGCTTTCTTT. Translating it yields CASSLILKRVGGDTEAFF.

This chain connects TRBV23-1 to TRBJ1-2; perhaps TRBD1 as D (5 bases). TRBV23-1 is an open reading frame, and its role is uncertain. The CDR3 runs 15 residues. Trimming pared 7 bases from V and 1 base from J, leaving 16 bases between. The chain's CDR3 is CASTPLDSCNYGYTF. CDR3 DNA: TGCGCCAGCACGCCCCTAGACAGCTGTAACTATGGCTACACCTTC.

The count of this clone is one. This chain joins TRBV18 and TRBJ2-7; 7 positions agree with TRBD1. The CDR3 runs 15 residues. Germline lookup yields CDR1 KGHSH and CDR2 LQKENI. V lost 6 bases and J lost 3; bases outside the gene matches: 11. The CDR3 DNA reads as TGTGCCAGCTCGCGCACGACGACAGGGTACTACGAGCAGTACTTC. Translating it yields CASSRTTTGYYEQYF.

The V gene is TRBV11-2, the J gene TRBJ1-4; possibly TRBD1 for D (6 bases). Trimming took 4 bases from V and 7 from J, leaving 19 bases between them. Looked up from germline, CDR1 is SGHAT and CDR2 is FQNNGV. This CDR3 contains 16 residues. CDR3 residues: CASSSHPAGEGEKLFF. The CDR3 DNA follows: TGTGCCAGCAGCTCCCACCCTGCAGGGGAGGGTGAAAAACTGTTTTTT. Variable domain in full (rest from reference TRBV11-2 and TRBJ1-4): EAGVAQSPRYKIIEKRQSVAFWCNPISGHATLYWYQQILGQGPKLLIQFQNNGVVDDSQLPKDRFSAERLKGVDSTLKIQPAKLEDSAVYLCASSSHPAGEGEKLFFGSGTQLSVL.

The chain recombines TRBV29-1 with TRBJ2-1, with 7 bases identical to TRBD1. The CDR3 loop spans 12 amino acids. V gave up 7 bases and J gave up 7 bases; unmatched junction bases: 7. The germline CDR1 and CDR2 sequences are SQVTM and ANQGSEA. The DNA of the CDR3 is TGCAGCGCAAAACTACAGGGGAATGAGCAGTTCTTC. It translates to CSAKLQGNEQFF.

V is TRBV12-3 or TRBV12-4 and J is TRBJ1-5; D may be TRBD1 (5 bases). V lost 3 bases and J lost 5, with 8 bases in between. The CDR3 consists of 13 residues. As DNA, the CDR3 is TGTGCCAGCAGTTTTATCAGGGATCAGCCCCAGCATTTT. Amino acids: CASSFIRDQPQHF.

CDR3 DNA: TGTGCCAGCAGCTTCTCGCGAGGCACCATATATTTT. Encoded protein: CASSFSRGTIYF. The genes are TRBV5-6 and TRBJ1-3, with D uncertain. Trimming took 2 bases from V and 9 from J, leaving 9 bases between them. Germline V gene sequence: CDR1 SGHDT, CDR2 YYEEEE. The CDR3 spans 12 residues.

CDR3: CASSSPPSSSGGAEDTQYF. CDR3 coding DNA: TGTGCCAGCAGCTCCCCCCCCTCTTCTAGCGGGGGGGCAGAGGATACGCAGTATTTT. V gene TRBV7-9 combines with J gene TRBJ2-3, with 12 bases lining up with TRBD2. The CDR3 length is 19 residues. In germline, CDR1 is SEHNR, CDR2 FQNEAQ (reference sequence). V lost 4 bases and J lost 6; bases outside the gene matches: 17.

This chain joins TRBV11-3 and TRBJ2-1; D might be TRBD2 (7 bases). The V and J ends lost 4 bases and 7 bases respectively, with 17 bases between them. This CDR3 has 15 amino acids. Germline CDR1 is SGHNT and CDR2 is YENEEA. CDR3 residues: CASSSGGGGGNEQFF. Written as DNA, the CDR3 is TGTGCCAGCAGCTCCGGTGGCGGGGGCGGGAATGAGCAGTTCTTC.

V and J are TRBV6-5 and TRBJ1-2, with 8 bases that match TRBD1. This CDR3 is 15 amino acids long. Germline V CDR1 and CDR2: MNHEY, SVGAGI. With 3 bases clipped from V and 6 bases from J, the junction kept 9 bases outside the gene matches. DNA for the CDR3: TGTGCCAGCAGTTATACCCCGACAGGGGAAAATGGCTACACCTTC. As protein: CASSYTPTGENGYTF.

This chain links TRBV6-4 with TRBJ2-3, with 7 bases that match TRBD1. The CDR3 runs 16 residues. Trimming cost V 6 bases and J 0 bases; bases outside gene matches: 9. Germline values: CDR1 MRHNA, CDR2 SNTAGT. As DNA, the CDR3 is TGTGCCAGCAGCCGGACAGGCGTGGTGAGCACAGATACGCAGTATTTT. Translating it yields CASSRTGVVSTDTQYF.

The rearrangement joins TRBV6-5 to TRBJ2-7, with TRBD1 matching over 9 bases. The CDR3 spans 14 residues. CDR1 and CDR2 from the germline V gene are MNHEY and SVGAGI. The ends lost 8 bases at V and 5 bases at J; junction bases unmatched: 10. CDR3 region: CASVWGQGNNEQYF. The CDR3 region has the DNA TGTGCCAGCGTATGGGGACAGGGAAACAACGAGCAGTACTTC.

In this sample, this clone turned up once. J is TRBJ1-4 and V is TRBV2, with D tentatively TRBD1 (6 bases). CDR3 size: 11 residues. V was shortened by 7 bases and J by 8 bases, with 8 bases between the two germline ends. CDR1 is SNHLY and CDR2 is FYNNEI in the germline V gene. The CDR3 loop is CASTQGEKLFF. The CDR3 region has the DNA TGTGCCAGCACCCAGGGGGAAAAACTGTTTTTT.

The rearrangement links TRBV12-3 or TRBV12-4 to TRBJ2-2; D remains ambiguous. Between the trimmed V and J ends, which lost 2 bases and 4 bases, there was a span of 5 bases. The CDR3 extends over 13 amino acids. The CDR3: CASSLRVTGELFF. In nucleotides, the CDR3 is TGTGCCAGCAGTTTACGAGTCACCGGGGAGCTGTTTTTT.

The chain combines TRBV6-6 with TRBJ1-5, with D unclear. V lost 5 bases and J 2 bases, leaving 10 bases between the germline ends. The germline V gene encodes CDR1 MNHNY and CDR2 SVGAGI (reference sequence). The CDR3 has 14 amino acids. The chain's CDR3 is CASSIDRGNQPQHF. CDR3 nucleotide sequence: TGTGCCAGCAGTATCGATCGGGGCAATCAGCCCCAGCATTTT.

The rearrangement joins TRBV4-2 to TRBJ2-1; 12 nucleotides line up with TRBD2. Trimming at V came to 4 bases and at J to 9 bases, leaving 10 bases not matched to a gene. The CDR3 length is 16 residues. Germline assignment: CDR1 LGHNA and CDR2 YNFKEQ. The CDR3 sequence is CASSPPSGLAGFEQFF. Here the CDR3 DNA reads TGTGCCAGCAGCCCCCCCTCGGGACTAGCGGGTTTTGAGCAGTTCTTC.

The chain is built from TRBV6-5 and TRBJ2-6; a possible D gene is TRBD1 (5 bases). Germline V lookup: CDR1 MNHEY, CDR2 SVGAGI. Trimming left V 4 bases short and J 1 base short, with 11 bases between. This CDR3 comprises 16 residues. CDR3 nucleotide sequence: TGTGCCAGCAGTTTAGACAGAGCTTCTGGGGCCAACGTCCTGACTTTC. This encodes CASSLDRASGANVLTF.

The V call is TRBV11-3, the J call TRBJ2-1, with D unclear. Germline CDR1 SGHNT, CDR2 YENEEA. The CDR3 runs to 13 residues. Trimming cost V 5 bases and J 5 bases, with 10 bases left between them. This CDR3 is CASSLGPNNEQFF. CDR3 sequence (DNA): TGTGCCAGCAGCCTGGGCCCAAACAATGAGCAGTTCTTC.

This chain uses TRBV20-1 with TRBJ2-5; a possible D gene is TRBD1 (5 bases). Trimming left V 7 bases short and J 5 bases short, with 11 bases between. CDR1 is DFQATT and CDR2 is SNEGSKA in the germline V gene (reference sequence). This CDR3 has 11 amino acids. The CDR3 DNA follows: TGCAGTGTTATCAAGGGGGAGACCCAGTACTTC. It translates to CSVIKGETQYF.

The rearrangement uses TRBV4-3 and TRBJ1-2, with D hard to call. Between the trimmed V and J ends, which lost 0 bases and 10 bases, there was a span of 9 bases. The CDR3 runs to 12 residues. The V gene's germline CDR1 is LGHNA and CDR2 YSLEER. DNA of the CDR3: TGCGCCAGCAGCCAAGAAGGACTCTTCTACACCTTC. It translates to CASSQEGLFYTF.

V gene TRBV4-1 combines with J gene TRBJ2-7; D might be TRBD1 (5 bases). Per germline, CDR1 MGHRA and CDR2 YSYEKL. V lost 0 bases, J lost 6 bases, and 6 bases lay in between. The CDR3 is 12 amino acids. In nucleotides, the CDR3 is TGCGCCAGCAGCCAAGAGCAGGGCGAGCAGTACTTC. Protein product: CASSQEQGEQYF.

This chain joins TRBV7-9 and TRBJ2-3; possibly TRBD2 for D (6 bases). The CDR3 is 15 amino acids. The V and J ends lost 2 bases and 0 bases respectively, with 9 bases between them. Germline V gives CDR1 SEHNR, CDR2 FQNEAQ (reference sequence). The CDR3 region has the DNA TGTGCCAGCAGCTTAACGGGGGAGAGCACAGATACGCAGTATTTT. Its translation: CASSLTGESTDTQYF.

Turning to this clone: An end of the junction does not agree with germline; a read error may underlie this. This chain connects TRBV5-1 to TRBJ1-2; the match to TRBD1 covers 9 bases. CDR3 length: 15 residues. Germline V lookup: CDR1 SGHRS, CDR2 YFSETQ. The CDR3 region has the DNA TGCGCCAGCAGCGCCCCGGGACAGGGTAACCATGGCTACACCTTC. Its translation is CASSAPGQGNHGYTF.